The present T cell receptor beta chain was sequenced within a study of T cell responses to AZD1222 COVID-19 vaccine. The V gene's germline CDR1 is KGHSH and CDR2 LQKENI. V was clipped by 4 bases and J by 2 bases, with 18 bases between them. This CDR3 contains 16 residues. Study-level results: Spike-specific TCR breadth and depth rose after two AZD1222 doses.

Remarks on this clone: What it binds is unknown.

The data were produced by immunoSEQ multiplex PCR, yet TCRdb's version contains in-frame clones alone and is incomplete. The sample consists of roughly 130,000 clones, about 90% of them appearing once. Source: peripheral blood, taken on day 0 of AZD1222 vaccination. The V gene is TRBV18, the J gene TRBJ2-7; D may be TRBD2 (6 bases). This sequence originates from an adult in good health. This chain's CDR3 is CASSRGRRAAAYEQYF. CDR3 coding DNA: TGTGCCAGCTCACGGGGGAGGCGGGCAGCAGCCTACGAGCAGTACTTC.